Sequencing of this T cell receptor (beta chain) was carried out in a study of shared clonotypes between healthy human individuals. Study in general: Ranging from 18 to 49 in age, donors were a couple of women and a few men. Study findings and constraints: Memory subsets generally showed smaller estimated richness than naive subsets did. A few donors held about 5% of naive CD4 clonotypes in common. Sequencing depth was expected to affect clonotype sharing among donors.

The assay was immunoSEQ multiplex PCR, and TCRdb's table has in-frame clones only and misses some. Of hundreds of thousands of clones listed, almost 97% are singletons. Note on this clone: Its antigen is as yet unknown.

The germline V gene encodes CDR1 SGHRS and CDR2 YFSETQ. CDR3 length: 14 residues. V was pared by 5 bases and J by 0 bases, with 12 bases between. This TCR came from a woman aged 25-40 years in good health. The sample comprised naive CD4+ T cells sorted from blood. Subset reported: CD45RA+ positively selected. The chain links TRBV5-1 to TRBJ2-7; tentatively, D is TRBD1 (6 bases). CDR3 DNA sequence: TGCGCCAGCAGTCGGACAGAAGTCTCCTACGAGCAGTACTTC. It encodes CASSRTEVSYEQYF.